The 2 T cell receptor beta chains below come from one sample, sequenced in a study of T cells in Graves' hyperthyroidism and ophthalmopathy. Amplified TCR beta CDR3 regions came from RNA transcripts. The HTBI primer set served for first-round RT-PCR of the TCR CDR3. TCRdb passed the multiplex PCR reads through MiXCR, listing each CDR3 protein once. The table shows some 560,000 distinct CDR3 sequences, with around 13% occurring only once. Sequenced: blood. The receptor set was obtained from a woman aged 40 to 49 with Graves' hyperthyroidism.

CDR3 sequence: CASRGGTGDTQYF. In DNA, the CDR3 is TGTGCCAGCCGGGGGGGCACGGGAGATACGCAGTATTTT. The chain links TRBV6-1 to TRBJ2-3, with 8 bases aligning to TRBD2. CDR1 is MNHNS and CDR2 is SASEGT in the germline V gene. The CDR3 is made up of 13 amino acids. Unmatched junction bases numbered 6, after V lost 8 bases and J lost 5 bases.

On this clonotype itself: Since a much larger clone is just one base distant, this may be a read error. The genes are TRBV20-1 and TRBJ1-5; D unclear. Germline V CDR1 and CDR2: DFQATT, SNEGSKA (reference sequence). V gave up 2 bases and J gave up 0 bases, with 8 bases separating them. The CDR3 has 14 residues. The CDR3 loop is CSARSQLSNQPQHF. The CDR3 DNA follows: TGCAGTGCTAGATCTCAGCTTAGCAATCAGCCCCAGCATTTT.